This T cell receptor (beta chain) comes out of a study of T cells in women clearing cervical HPV infection. Profiling relied on immunoSEQ multiplex PCR, and the TCRdb table lists in-frame clones only, not all of them. This table holds tens of thousands of clones. As concerns this clone: The read ends 3 residues early relative to the CDR3; the germline J gene fills the gap.

CDR1 and CDR2 (germline): MNHEY, SVGEGT. The CDR3 runs to 13 residues. V was clipped by 7 bases and J by 4 bases, with 13 bases between them. Sequenced sample: blood buffy coat. The origin of this receptor is a woman aged 18 to 75 with a cervical HPV16 infection that either progressed to CIN3+ or cleared (not recorded which). The V and J genes are TRBV6-2 or TRBV6-3 and TRBJ1-1; a possible D gene is TRBD1 (6 bases). The sequenced part of the CDR3 DNA is TGTGCCAGCAACCAGGGGTGGGCCACTGAA. This codes for CASNQGWATE. The complete CDR3 protein is CASNQGWATEAFF.